The 21 T cell receptor beta chains listed next were all sequenced from one sample in a study of blood T cell repertoires in COVID-19. The protocol was immunoSEQ multiplex PCR, while the TCRdb copy is restricted to in-frame clones and leaves out a portion. The table shows under 350,000 clones, with about 86% occurring only once. Material for sequencing was PBMCs or T cells enriched from blood (not recorded which). These receptors all stem from a woman aged 40 to 55 with acute COVID-19.

This sequence joins TRBV5-6 and TRBJ1-4, with D tentatively TRBD1 (5 bases). Trimming pared 4 bases from V and 10 bases from J, leaving 20 bases between. The CDR3 sequence is 15 residues long. Germline CDR1 is SGHDT and CDR2 is YYEEEE. The DNA for the CDR3 is TGTGCCAGCAGCACCTCTTCGGGGGACTTTGGAAAACTGTTTTTT. It is translated as CASSTSSGDFGKLFF.

J is TRBJ1-5 and V is TRBV29-1, with 7 nucleotides matching TRBD1. CDR1 is SQVTM, CDR2 ANQGSEA, per germline. Germline trimming cut 6 bases from V and 5 bases from J; bases unmatched to any gene: 13. The CDR3 runs to 15 residues. CDR3 sequence: CSVRPQGNLDQPQHF. The CDR3 DNA follows: TGCAGCGTCAGACCACAGGGGAACTTGGATCAGCCCCAGCATTTT.

The chain links TRBV5-6 to TRBJ1-1; TRBD1 might be the D (6 bases). V lost 0 bases and J lost 0, with 9 bases in between. Germline CDR1 reads SGHDT; CDR2 reads YYEEEE. The CDR3 runs to 15 residues. The CDR3, as DNA: TGTGCCAGCAGCTTGGGACAGGTGTTGAACACTGAAGCTTTCTTT. Protein product: CASSLGQVLNTEAFF.

V gene TRBV9 combines with J gene TRBJ2-7, with 9 bases that match TRBD1. The CDR3 is 16 amino acids. J was trimmed by 1 base and V by 4 bases; bases with no gene match: 9. The germline V gene has CDR1 SGDLS and CDR2 YYNGEE. CDR3 in amino acids: CASSKRRDRASYEQYF. DNA for the CDR3: TGTGCCAGCAGCAAGAGACGGGACAGGGCTTCCTACGAGCAGTACTTC.

V is TRBV18 and J is TRBJ2-1; 7 nucleotides match TRBD1. The ends lost 5 bases at V and 4 bases at J; junction bases unmatched: 14. Germline lookup yields CDR1 KGHSH and CDR2 LQKENI. The CDR3 is made up of 17 amino acids. The CDR3 nucleotides are TGTGCCAGCTCAGGGACAGCCATGACCGTCGGATACAATGAGCAGTTCTTC. Its protein is CASSGTAMTVGYNEQFF.

The chain has TRBV7-2 and TRBJ2-5, with D possibly matching TRBD2 (5 bases). CDR3 size: 13 residues. V lost 6 bases, J lost 3 bases, and 11 bases lay in between. CDR1 is SGHTA and CDR2 is FQGNSA in the germline V gene. DNA for the CDR3: TGTGCCAGCAGTCCACGGGAAGAAGAGACCCAGTACTTC. Amino acids: CASSPREEETQYF.

The CDR3 sequence is CASSQVMGAYEQFF. The CDR3 DNA reads as TGTGCCAGCAGCCAAGTCATGGGGGCTTATGAGCAGTTCTTC. The chain is built from TRBV3-1 (or the pseudogene TRBV3-2) and TRBJ2-1; possibly TRBD1 for D (6 bases). The ends were cut back, 1 base at V and 8 bases at J, with 12 bases in the middle. The CDR3 extends over 14 amino acids. Looked up from germline, CDR1 is LGHDT and CDR2 is YNNKEL (reference sequence).

The genes are TRBV28 and TRBJ1-5; no definite D call. CDR1 MDHEN and CDR2 SYDVKM come from the germline V gene. V lost 5 bases and J lost 2, with 13 bases in between. CDR3 length equals 15 residues. The DNA for the CDR3 is TGTGCCAGCAGTAGAGACCGAGGAGGCAATCAGCCCCAGCATTTT. It encodes CASSRDRGGNQPQHF.

V usage is TRBV7-9 and J usage is TRBJ1-1, with D tentatively TRBD1 (6 bases). The CDR3 is made up of 16 amino acids. V lost 2 bases and J lost 1, with 14 bases in between. The germline V gene encodes CDR1 SEHNR and CDR2 FQNEAQ (reference sequence). In DNA, the CDR3 is TGTGCCAGCAGCTTAATGGGGACAATATCGAACACTGAAGCTTTCTTT. It is translated as CASSLMGTISNTEAFF.

The chain uses TRBV6-5 and TRBJ2-5; possibly TRBD2 for D (5 bases). This CDR3 is built from 16 residues. Germline CDR1 is MNHEY and CDR2 is SVGAGI. The V end was cut by 4 bases, the J end by 4 bases, with 19 bases between. The CDR3 sequence: CASSSAPMGSGETQYF. DNA for the CDR3: TGTGCCAGCAGTTCCGCCCCCATGGGGAGTGGAGAGACCCAGTACTTC.

This clone came up once. V gene TRBV5-4 combines with J gene TRBJ2-3; 15 positions match TRBD2. This CDR3 spans 17 amino acids. CDR1 and CDR2 from the germline V gene are SGHNT and YYREEE (reference sequence). Unmatched junction bases numbered 9, after V lost 4 bases and J lost 6 bases. The CDR3 DNA reads TGTGCCAGCAGCCCGGGACTAGCGGGGGGTCCACCGGATACGCAGTATTTT. Its protein is CASSPGLAGGPPDTQYF.

This clone was detected only once. The genes are TRBV7-2 and TRBJ1-4; D unclear. The length of the CDR3 is 15 residues. V lost 5 bases and J lost 0, with 10 bases in between. Germline CDR1 SGHTA, CDR2 FQGNSA. The chain's CDR3 is CASSPLRATNEKLFF. The CDR3 DNA sequence: TGTGCCAGCAGCCCCTTGCGAGCAACTAATGAAAAACTGTTTTTT.

The V call is TRBV18, the J call TRBJ1-4, with a possible D match to TRBD1 (6 bases). The CDR3 loop spans 14 amino acids. The V gene's germline CDR1 is KGHSH and CDR2 LQKENI. V shed 6 bases and J shed 8 bases, with 16 bases lying between them. The CDR3: CASSSGTRGEKLFF. CDR3 DNA: TGTGCCAGCTCGTCCGGGACAAGGGGAGAAAAACTGTTTTTT.

The V and J genes are TRBV3-1 (or the pseudogene TRBV3-2) and TRBJ1-6; the D is unclear. From germline, CDR1 is LGHDT and CDR2 YNNKEL (reference sequence). CDR3 length equals 12 residues. The V and J ends lost 5 bases and 6 bases respectively, with 5 bases between them. The CDR3 loop reads CASSFSNSPLHF. The CDR3 nucleotides read TGTGCCAGCAGCTTCTCTAATTCACCCCTCCACTTT.

This chain links TRBV2 with TRBJ1-6; D might be TRBD1 (6 bases). This CDR3 is 13 amino acids long. CDR1 is SNHLY and CDR2 is FYNNEI in the germline V gene. Trimming took off 7 bases at V and 13 bases at J, with 17 bases between the two ends. CDR3 sequence: CASMDSPLSPLHF. As DNA, the CDR3 is TGTGCCAGCATGGACAGTCCGCTATCGCCCCTCCACTTT. Combining the CDR3 with reference TRBV2 and TRBJ1-6 gives the whole variable domain EPEVTQTPSHQVTQMGQEVILRCVPISNHLYFYWYRQILGQKVEFLVSFYNNEISEKSEIFDDQFSVERPDGSNFTLKIRSTKLEDSAMYFCASMDSPLSPLHFGNGTRLTVT.

V usage is TRBV7-9 and J usage is TRBJ2-1; TRBD1 agrees at 8 bases. V shed 5 bases, J shed 6 bases, and the junction held 9 bases outside the gene matches. Germline CDR1 SEHNR, CDR2 FQNEAQ (reference sequence). The CDR3 extends over 15 amino acids. The CDR3 DNA reads TGTGCCAGCAGCCCAGAGGACAGGGCAAGCAATGAGCAGTTCTTC. Residues: CASSPEDRASNEQFF.

A note on this clone: The sample contains more than one DNA sequence encoding this CDR3. The chain carries TRBV5-1 and TRBJ1-6; TRBD1 matches at 9 bases. Germline trimming cut 5 bases from V and 4 bases from J; bases unmatched to any gene: 4. The CDR3 consists of 15 residues. CDR1 is SGHRS, CDR2 YFSETQ, per germline. The CDR3 coding sequence is TGCGCCAGCAGTCTTGACAGGGGGTATAATTCACCCCTCCACTTT. This codes for CASSLDRGYNSPLHF.

This rearrangement joins TRBV12-3 or TRBV12-4 to TRBJ1-2; TRBD1 agrees at 7 bases. The CDR3 is 13 amino acids. Trimming at V came to 6 bases and at J to 8 bases, leaving 9 bases not matched to a gene. The CDR3 coding sequence is TGTGCCAGCAGCGACAGGGTGCACAGGGGCTACACCTTC. It codes for CASSDRVHRGYTF.

This chain uses TRBV5-4 with TRBJ2-1; 9 nucleotides agree with TRBD2. The CDR3 sequence is 16 residues long. After removal of 0 bases from V and 2 bases from J, the junction contained 3 bases not matched to a gene. CDR1 and CDR2 (germline): SGHNT, YYREEE (reference sequence). The CDR3, as DNA: TGTGCCAGCAGCTTGGCCGCGGGGGGGCCCTACAATGAGCAGTTCTTC. It translates to CASSLAAGGPYNEQFF.

CDR3 loop: CASSSKDRGVGSGLYTQYF. The CDR3 DNA is TGTGCCAGCAGCTCAAAGGACAGGGGTGTCGGTAGCGGGCTTTATACGCAGTATTTT. The V gene is TRBV7-8, the J gene TRBJ2-3, with 9 positions matching TRBD1. This CDR3 is 19 amino acids long. Per germline, CDR1 SGHVS and CDR2 FQNEAQ. V shed 4 bases and J 7 bases; nucleotides not matched to a gene: 21.

The chain joins TRBV7-8 to TRBJ1-2, with D possibly being TRBD1 (5 bases). The CDR3 contains 15 residues. V was trimmed by 1 base and J by 4 bases, leaving 13 bases between them. Germline CDR1 is SGHVS and CDR2 is FQNEAQ. For the CDR3, the DNA is TGTGCCAGCAGCTTAGATGCGGGGGTCCGCTATGGCTACACCTTC. Translating gives CASSLDAGVRYGYTF.